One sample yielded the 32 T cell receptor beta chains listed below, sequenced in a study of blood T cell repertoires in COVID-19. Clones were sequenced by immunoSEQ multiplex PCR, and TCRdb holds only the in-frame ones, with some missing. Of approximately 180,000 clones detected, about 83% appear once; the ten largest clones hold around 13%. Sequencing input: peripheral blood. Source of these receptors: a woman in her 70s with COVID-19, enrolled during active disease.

Here the CDR3 DNA reads TGCGCCAGCAGACAGGGACGCCAAGAGACCCAGTACTTC. Translation gives CASRQGRQETQYF. V usage is TRBV5-1 and J usage is TRBJ2-5; a weak D match, TRBD1 (6 bases). Germline CDR1 SGHRS, CDR2 YFSETQ. The CDR3 sequence is 13 residues long. Trimming removed 5 bases at V and 1 base at J, with 9 bases between.

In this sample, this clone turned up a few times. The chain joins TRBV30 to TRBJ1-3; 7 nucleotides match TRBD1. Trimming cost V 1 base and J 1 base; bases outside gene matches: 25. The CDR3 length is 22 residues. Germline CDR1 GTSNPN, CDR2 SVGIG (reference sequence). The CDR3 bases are TGTGCCTGGAGTGCAACAAGATCAAACAGGGGTATCGGTTCATCTTCTGGAAACACCATATATTTT. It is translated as CAWSATRSNRGIGSSSGNTIYF. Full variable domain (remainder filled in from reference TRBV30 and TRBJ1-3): SQTIHQWPATLVQPVGSPLSLECTVEGTSNPNLYWYRQAAGRGLQLLFYSVGIGQISSEVPQNLSASRPQDRQFILSSKKLLLSDSGFYLCAWSATRSNRGIGSSSGNTIYFGEGSWLTVV.

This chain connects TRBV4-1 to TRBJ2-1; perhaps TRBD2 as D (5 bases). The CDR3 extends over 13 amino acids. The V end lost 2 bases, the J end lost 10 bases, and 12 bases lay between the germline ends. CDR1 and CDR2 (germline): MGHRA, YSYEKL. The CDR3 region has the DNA TGCGCCAGCAGCCAATTGAGCGCGGGCGAGCAGTTCTTC. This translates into CASSQLSAGEQFF.

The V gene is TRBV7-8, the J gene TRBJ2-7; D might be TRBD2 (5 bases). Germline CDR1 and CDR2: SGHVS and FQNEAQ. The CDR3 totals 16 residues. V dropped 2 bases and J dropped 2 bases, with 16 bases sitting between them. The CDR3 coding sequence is TGTGCCAGCAGCTTAAGGAGGAGTACAACTGCCTACGAGCAGTACTTC. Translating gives CASSLRRSTTAYEQYF. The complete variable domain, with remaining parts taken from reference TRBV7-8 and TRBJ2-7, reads GAGVSQSPRYKVAKRGQDVALRCDPISGHVSLFWYQQALGQGPEFLTYFQNEAQLDKSGLPSDRFFAERPEGSVSTLKIQRTQQEDSAVYLCASSLRRSTTAYEQYFGPGTRLTVT.

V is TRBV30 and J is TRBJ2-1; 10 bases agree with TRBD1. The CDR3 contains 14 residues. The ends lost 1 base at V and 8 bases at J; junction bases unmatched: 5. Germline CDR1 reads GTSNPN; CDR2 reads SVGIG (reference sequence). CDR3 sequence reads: CAWSAGQGSHEQFF. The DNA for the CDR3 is TGTGCCTGGAGTGCGGGACAGGGGTCCCATGAGCAGTTCTTC.

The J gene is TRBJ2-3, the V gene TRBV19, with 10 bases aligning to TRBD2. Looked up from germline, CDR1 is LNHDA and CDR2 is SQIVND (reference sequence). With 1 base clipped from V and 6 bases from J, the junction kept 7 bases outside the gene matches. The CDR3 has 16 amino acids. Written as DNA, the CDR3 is TGTGCCAGTAGTATAGGGCCGCTAGCGGGAGCGGATACGCAGTATTTT. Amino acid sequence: CASSIGPLAGADTQYF.

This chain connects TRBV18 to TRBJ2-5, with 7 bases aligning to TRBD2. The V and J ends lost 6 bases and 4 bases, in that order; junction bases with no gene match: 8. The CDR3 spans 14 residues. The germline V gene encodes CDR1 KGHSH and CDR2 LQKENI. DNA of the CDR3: TGTGCCAGCTCCCCCGGACTAGATCGAGAGACCCAGTACTTC. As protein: CASSPGLDRETQYF.

This chain's CDR3 is CASSINRGGNQPQHF. CDR3 bases: TGTGCCAGTAGTATAAACCGAGGCGGCAATCAGCCCCAGCATTTT. This chain links TRBV19 with TRBJ1-5; no clear D gene. V was pared by 2 bases and J by 2 bases, with 10 bases between. Germline assignment: CDR1 LNHDA and CDR2 SQIVND (reference sequence). The CDR3 length is 15 residues.

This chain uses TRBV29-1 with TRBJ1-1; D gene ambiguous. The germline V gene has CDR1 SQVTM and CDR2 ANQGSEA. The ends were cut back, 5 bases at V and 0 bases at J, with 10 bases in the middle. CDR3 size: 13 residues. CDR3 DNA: TGCAGCGTTCAGACACAAATGAACACTGAAGCTTTCTTT. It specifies CSVQTQMNTEAFF. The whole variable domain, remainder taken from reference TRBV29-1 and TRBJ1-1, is SAVISQKPSRDICQRGTSLTIQCQVDSQVTMMFWYRQQPGQSLTLIATANQGSEATYESGFVIDKFPISRPNLTFSTLTVSNMSPEDSSIYLCSVQTQMNTEAFFGQGTRLTVV.

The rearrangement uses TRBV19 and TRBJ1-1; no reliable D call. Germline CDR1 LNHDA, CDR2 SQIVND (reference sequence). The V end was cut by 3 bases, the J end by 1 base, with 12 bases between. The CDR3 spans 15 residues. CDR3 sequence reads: CASSMNGLGNTEAFF. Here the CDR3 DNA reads TGTGCCAGTAGTATGAACGGACTCGGGAACACTGAAGCTTTCTTT.

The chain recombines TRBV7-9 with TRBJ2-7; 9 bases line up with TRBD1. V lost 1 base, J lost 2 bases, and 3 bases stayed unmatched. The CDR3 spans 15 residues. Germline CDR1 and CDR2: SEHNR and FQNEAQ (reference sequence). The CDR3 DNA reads TGTGCCAGCAGCTTAGAACAGGGGGCGACCTACGAGCAGTACTTC. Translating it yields CASSLEQGATYEQYF. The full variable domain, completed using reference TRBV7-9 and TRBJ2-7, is DTGVSQNPRHKITKRGQNVTFRCDPISEHNRLYWYRQTLGQGPEFLTYFQNEAQLEKSRLLSDRFSAERPKGSFSTLEIQRTEQGDSAMYLCASSLEQGATYEQYFGPGTRLTVT.

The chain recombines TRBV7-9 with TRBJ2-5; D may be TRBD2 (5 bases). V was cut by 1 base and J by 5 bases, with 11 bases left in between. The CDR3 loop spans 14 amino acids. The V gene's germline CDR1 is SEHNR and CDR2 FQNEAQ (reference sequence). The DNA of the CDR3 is TGTGCCAGCAGCTTAGTCCGGGGTTTCGAGACCCAGTACTTC. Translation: CASSLVRGFETQYF.

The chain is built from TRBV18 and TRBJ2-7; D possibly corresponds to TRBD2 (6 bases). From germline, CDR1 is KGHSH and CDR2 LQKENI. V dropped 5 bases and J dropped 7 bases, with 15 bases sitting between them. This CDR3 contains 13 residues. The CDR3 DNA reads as TGTGCCAGCTCAGCCGGGACTTCGGGAGAGCAGTACTTC. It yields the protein CASSAGTSGEQYF.

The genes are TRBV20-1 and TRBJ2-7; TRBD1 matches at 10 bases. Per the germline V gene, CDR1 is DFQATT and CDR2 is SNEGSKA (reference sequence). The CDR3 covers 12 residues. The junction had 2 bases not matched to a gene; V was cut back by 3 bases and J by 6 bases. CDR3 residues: CSASRTGGEQYF. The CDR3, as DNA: TGCAGTGCTAGTAGGACAGGGGGCGAGCAGTACTTC.

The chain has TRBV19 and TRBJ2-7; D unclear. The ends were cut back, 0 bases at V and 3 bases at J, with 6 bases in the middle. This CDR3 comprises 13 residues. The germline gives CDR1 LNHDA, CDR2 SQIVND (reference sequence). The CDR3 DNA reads TGTGCCAGTAGTATAGACATCAGCTACGAGCAGTACTTC. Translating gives CASSIDISYEQYF.

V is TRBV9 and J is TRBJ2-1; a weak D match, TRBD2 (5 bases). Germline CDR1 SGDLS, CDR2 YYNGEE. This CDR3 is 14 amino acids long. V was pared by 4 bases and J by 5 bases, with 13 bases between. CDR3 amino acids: CASSPPYGNNEQFF. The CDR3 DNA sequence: TGTGCCAGCAGCCCACCCTACGGGAACAATGAGCAGTTCTTC.

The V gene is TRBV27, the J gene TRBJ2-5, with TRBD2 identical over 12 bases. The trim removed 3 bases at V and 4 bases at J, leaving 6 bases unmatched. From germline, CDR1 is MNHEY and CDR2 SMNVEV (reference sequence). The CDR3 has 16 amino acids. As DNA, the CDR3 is TGTGCCAGCAGTTTGATAGGACTAGCGGGAATAGAGACCCAGTACTTC. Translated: CASSLIGLAGIETQYF.

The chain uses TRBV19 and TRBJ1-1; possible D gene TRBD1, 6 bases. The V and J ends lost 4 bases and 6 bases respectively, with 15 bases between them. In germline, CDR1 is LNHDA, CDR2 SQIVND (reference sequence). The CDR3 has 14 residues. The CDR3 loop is CASSTTTGIAEAFF. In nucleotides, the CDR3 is TGTGCCAGTAGTACCACTACAGGGATCGCTGAAGCTTTCTTT.

CDR3 protein: CASSQGGGSYNEQFF. In nucleotides, the CDR3 is TGTGCCAGCAGCCAAGGTGGAGGCTCCTACAATGAGCAGTTCTTC. This chain joins TRBV9 and TRBJ2-1; D perhaps matches TRBD2 (5 bases). The length of the CDR3 is 15 residues. CDR1 SGDLS and CDR2 YYNGEE come from the germline V gene. Trimming took off 4 bases at V and 0 bases at J, with 11 bases between the two ends.

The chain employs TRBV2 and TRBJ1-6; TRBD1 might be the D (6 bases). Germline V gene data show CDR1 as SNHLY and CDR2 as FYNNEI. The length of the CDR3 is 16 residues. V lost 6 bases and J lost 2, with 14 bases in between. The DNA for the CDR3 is TGTGCCAGCAGGTTCCGGGGGGGCGCCTATAATTCACCCCTCCACTTT. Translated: CASRFRGGAYNSPLHF.

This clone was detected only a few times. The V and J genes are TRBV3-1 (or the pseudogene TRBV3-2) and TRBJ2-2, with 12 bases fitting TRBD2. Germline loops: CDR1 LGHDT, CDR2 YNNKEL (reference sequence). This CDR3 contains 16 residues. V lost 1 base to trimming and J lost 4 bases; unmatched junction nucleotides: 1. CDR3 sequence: CASSQGTSGITGELFF. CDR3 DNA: TGTGCCAGCAGCCAAGGGACTAGCGGGATCACCGGGGAGCTGTTTTTT.

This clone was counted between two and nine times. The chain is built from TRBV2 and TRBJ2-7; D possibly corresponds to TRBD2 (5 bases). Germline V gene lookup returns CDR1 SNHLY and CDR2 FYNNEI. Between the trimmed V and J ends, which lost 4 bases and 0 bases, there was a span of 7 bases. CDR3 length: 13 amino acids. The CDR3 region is CASSAGVSYEQYF. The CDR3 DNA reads TGTGCCAGCAGTGCCGGGGTCTCCTACGAGCAGTACTTC.

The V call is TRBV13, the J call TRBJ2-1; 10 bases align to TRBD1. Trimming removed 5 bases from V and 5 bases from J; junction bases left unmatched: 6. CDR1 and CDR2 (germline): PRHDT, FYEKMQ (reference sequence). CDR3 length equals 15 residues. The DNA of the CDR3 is TGTGCCAGCAGCCCGGGACAGGGGCCCGACAATGAGCAGTTCTTC. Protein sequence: CASSPGQGPDNEQFF.

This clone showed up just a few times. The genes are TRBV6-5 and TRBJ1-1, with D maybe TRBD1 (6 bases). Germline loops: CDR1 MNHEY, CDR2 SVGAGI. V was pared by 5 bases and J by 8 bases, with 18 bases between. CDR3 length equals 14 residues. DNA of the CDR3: TGTGCCAGCAGTACCTACCCAAGGGGGTCCGAAGCTTTCTTT. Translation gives CASSTYPRGSEAFF.

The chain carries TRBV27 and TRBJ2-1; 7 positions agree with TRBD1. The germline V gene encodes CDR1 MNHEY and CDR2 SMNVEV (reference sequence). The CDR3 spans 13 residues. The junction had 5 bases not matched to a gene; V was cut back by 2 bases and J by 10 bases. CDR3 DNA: TGTGCCAGCAGTTTAACAGTCAGGGGGGAGCAGTTCTTC. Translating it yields CASSLTVRGEQFF.

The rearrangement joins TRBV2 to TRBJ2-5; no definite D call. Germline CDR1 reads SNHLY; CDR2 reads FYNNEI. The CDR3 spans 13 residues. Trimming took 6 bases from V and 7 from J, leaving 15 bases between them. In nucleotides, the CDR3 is TGTGCCAGCAGAGATGACTTCGTGCGGACCCAGTACTTC. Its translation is CASRDDFVRTQYF. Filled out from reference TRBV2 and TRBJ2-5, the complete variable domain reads EPEVTQTPSHQVTQMGQEVILRCVPISNHLYFYWYRQILGQKVEFLVSFYNNEISEKSEIFDDQFSVERPDGSNFTLKIRSTKLEDSAMYFCASRDDFVRTQYFGPGTRLLVL.

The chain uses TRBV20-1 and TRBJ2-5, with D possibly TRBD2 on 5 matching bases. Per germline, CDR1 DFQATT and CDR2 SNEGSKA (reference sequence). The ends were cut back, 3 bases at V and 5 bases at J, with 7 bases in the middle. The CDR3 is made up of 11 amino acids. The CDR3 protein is CSASSVETQYF. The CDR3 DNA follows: TGCAGTGCTAGTAGCGTCGAGACCCAGTACTTC.

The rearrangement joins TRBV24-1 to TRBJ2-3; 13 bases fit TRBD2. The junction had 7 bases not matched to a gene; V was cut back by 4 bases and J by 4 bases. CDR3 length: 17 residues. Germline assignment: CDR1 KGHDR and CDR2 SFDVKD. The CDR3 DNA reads TGTGCCACCAGTGAATCGGGACTAGCGGGACCTTCAGATACGCAGTATTTT. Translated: CATSESGLAGPSDTQYF.

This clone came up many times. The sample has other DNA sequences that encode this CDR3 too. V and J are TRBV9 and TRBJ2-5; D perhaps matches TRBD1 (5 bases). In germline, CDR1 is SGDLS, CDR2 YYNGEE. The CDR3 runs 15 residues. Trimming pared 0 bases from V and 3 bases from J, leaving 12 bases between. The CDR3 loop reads CASSVDQGAKETQYF. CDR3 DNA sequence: TGTGCCAGCAGCGTAGATCAAGGGGCGAAAGAGACCCAGTACTTC.

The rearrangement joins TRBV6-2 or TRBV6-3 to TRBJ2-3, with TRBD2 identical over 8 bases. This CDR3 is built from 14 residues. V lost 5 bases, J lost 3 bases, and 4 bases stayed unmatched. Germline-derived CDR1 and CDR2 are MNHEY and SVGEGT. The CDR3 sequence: CASSKRERTDTQYF. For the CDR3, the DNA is TGTGCCAGCAGTAAGCGGGAGAGAACAGATACGCAGTATTTT.

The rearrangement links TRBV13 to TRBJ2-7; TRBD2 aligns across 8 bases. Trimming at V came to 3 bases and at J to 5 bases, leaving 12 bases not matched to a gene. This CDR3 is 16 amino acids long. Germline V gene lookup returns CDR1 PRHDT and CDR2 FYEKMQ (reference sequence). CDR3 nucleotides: TGTGCCAGCAGCTTGTCCCAGGGACTAGAATGGGACGAGCAGTACTTC. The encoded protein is CASSLSQGLEWDEQYF.

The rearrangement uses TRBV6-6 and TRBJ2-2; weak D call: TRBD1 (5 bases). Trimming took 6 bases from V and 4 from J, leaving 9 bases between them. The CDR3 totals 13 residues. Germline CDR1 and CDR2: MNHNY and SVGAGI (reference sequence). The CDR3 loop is CASSGQGTGELFF. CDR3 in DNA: TGTGCCAGCAGCGGGCAGGGCACCGGGGAGCTGTTTTTT.